A selection of T cell receptor beta chains follows, all from one sample in a study of beta chain features in type 1 diabetes. Here immunoSEQ multiplex PCR was the method, and the copy in TCRdb shows in-frame clones only, minus some. The table shows 680,000 or so clones, with 13% occurring only once. Sequencing was performed on naive CD4+ T cells from blood. These receptors all stem from a man aged 18 to 29 with type 1 diabetes. CDR3s include the opening cysteine and the closing phenylalanine or tryptophan. Each record gives: V gene, J gene, CDR3 protein.

TRBV7-2	TRBJ2-1	CASSTGTGGHNEQFF
TRBV6-5	TRBJ2-5	CASRPGLAGMTQYF
TRBV4-2	TRBJ1-4	CASSQDDNEKLFF
TRBV18	TRBJ2-6	CASSLGTSSGANVLTF
TRBV11-3	TRBJ2-5	CASSSTGEETQYF
TRBV30	TRBJ1-2	CAWSGGLYGYTF
TRBV29-1	TRBJ2-5	CSFDRAEETQYF
TRBV25-1	TRBJ1-6	CASRGGSSPLHF
TRBV15	TRBJ1-1	CATSRDRRENTEAFF
TRBV29-1	TRBJ2-3	CSVDGLDGRDTQYF
TRBV19	TRBJ2-1	CASSMGRISYNEQFF
TRBV19	TRBJ1-6	CASSPNSPLHF
TRBV9	TRBJ1-4	CASSVVATSEKLFF
TRBV19	TRBJ2-1	CASSIDGQGAYNEQFF
TRBV7-2	TRBJ1-2	CASSPTAGVYGYTF
TRBV27	TRBJ2-3	CASSFLRLAGGLDTQYF
TRBV6-6	TRBJ2-2	CASSYLAGMNTGELFF
TRBV10-3	TRBJ2-5	CAISDQTGGETQYF
TRBV2	TRBJ1-4	CASSEGVTSMIF
TRBV10-2	TRBJ1-4	CASSGTAFNEKLFF
TRBV5-8	TRBJ2-5	CASSLQRGEETQYF
TRBV7-6	TRBJ2-5	CASSWTSGNQETQYF
TRBV29-1	TRBJ2-5	CSWGGAETQYF